A single sample gave rise to the 23 T cell receptor beta chains below, sequenced in a study of T-cell reconstitution after alpha-beta-depleted transplantation in children. Unique molecular identifiers were incorporated into the prepared TCRbeta library. TCRdb re-derived calls from the PCR reads in MiXCR, one entry per CDR3 protein. The data hold 90,000 to 100,000 distinct CDR3 sequences, with more than 20% observed a single time. The source material was PBMCs, sampled before TCRalphabeta/CD19-depleted stem cell transplant. These receptors all stem from a boy aged 2 to 9 with acute lymphoblastic leukemia, due to receive a stem cell transplant.

This chain joins TRBV7-7 and TRBJ2-1, with 8 bases lining up with TRBD2. This CDR3 is 13 amino acids long. V shed 5 bases and J 6 bases; nucleotides not matched to a gene: 3. CDR1 is SSHAT and CDR2 is FNYEAQ in the germline V gene (reference sequence). CDR3 DNA sequence: TGTGCCAGCAGCCAAGCGGGAGTCAATGAGCAGTTCTTC. The encoded protein is CASSQAGVNEQFF. The full variable domain, completed using reference TRBV7-7 and TRBJ2-1, is GAGVSQSPRYKVTKRGQDVTLRCDPISSHATLYWYQQALGQGPEFLTYFNYEAQPDKSGLPSDRFSAERPEGSISTLTIQRTEQRDSAMYRCASSQAGVNEQFFGPGTRLTVL.

This clonotype was seen repeatedly, ten times or more. The chain joins TRBV7-2 to TRBJ1-3; possibly TRBD1 for D (6 bases). The CDR3 consists of 15 residues. V lost 5 bases, J lost 8 bases, and 19 bases lay in between. CDR1 is SGHTA and CDR2 is FQGNSA in the germline V gene. CDR3 DNA sequence: TGTGCCAGCAGCCCGGGGGTACAGGGCGGGTACACCATATATTTT. This gives the protein CASSPGVQGGYTIYF.

The sample holds a few counts of this clonotype. The gene calls are TRBV5-1 and TRBJ1-6; D is ambiguous. The CDR3 consists of 15 residues. Trimming cost V 1 base and J 4 bases, with 9 bases left between them. Germline-derived CDR1 and CDR2 are SGHRS and YFSETQ. The CDR3 DNA reads as TGCGCCAGCAGCTTGATAGATCCTTATAATTCACCCCTCCACTTT. It yields the protein CASSLIDPYNSPLHF. Combining the CDR3 with reference TRBV5-1 and TRBJ1-6 gives the whole variable domain KAGVTQTPRYLIKTRGQQVTLSCSPISGHRSVSWYQQTPGQGLQFLFEYFSETQRNKGNFPGRFSGRQFSNSRSEMNVSTLELGDSALYLCASSLIDPYNSPLHFGNGTRLTVT.

The rearrangement joins TRBV5-1 to TRBJ2-2; 9 nucleotides line up with TRBD1. The germline gives CDR1 SGHRS, CDR2 YFSETQ. CDR3 length: 16 residues. V lost 5 bases and J lost 5; bases outside the gene matches: 10. The CDR3, as DNA: TGCGCCAGCAGGGCAGGAGGGACAGGGAAGACCGGGGAGCTGTTTTTT. Translated: CASRAGGTGKTGELFF.

The V call is TRBV28, the J call TRBJ2-1; TRBD2 is a possible D gene (6 bases). The CDR3 has 14 residues. Germline V gene sequence: CDR1 MDHEN, CDR2 SYDVKM. Trimming removed 2 bases at V and 12 bases at J, with 17 bases between. CDR3 region: CASSLSGGFKRQFF. The CDR3 nucleotides read TGTGCCAGCAGTTTAAGCGGAGGGTTTAAAAGGCAGTTCTTC.

This clonotype was detected once. The chain is built from TRBV13 and TRBJ2-1; a weak D match, TRBD2 (6 bases). Germline-derived CDR1 and CDR2 are PRHDT and FYEKMQ (reference sequence). V lost 5 bases and J 10 bases, leaving 15 bases between the germline ends. This CDR3 is built from 13 residues. The DNA of the CDR3 is TGTGCCAGCAGCCCCGGGGGAGAGACCGAGCAGTTCTTC. Translating it yields CASSPGGETEQFF.

The V gene is TRBV5-1, the J gene TRBJ2-7; 8 bases fit TRBD2. CDR1 and CDR2 (germline): SGHRS, YFSETQ. With V trimmed by 2 bases and J by 5 bases, 6 bases remained unmatched. This CDR3 is 14 amino acids long. The CDR3 DNA sequence: TGCGCCAGCAGCTTCAACGGGAGGGCCCACGAGCAGTACTTC. Its protein is CASSFNGRAHEQYF.

The chain combines TRBV7-2 with TRBJ2-2; 11 positions agree with TRBD1. The germline V gene encodes CDR1 SGHTA and CDR2 FQGNSA. The J segment lost 8 bases and the V segment lost 5 bases, leaving 7 bases of the junction unmatched. The CDR3 loop spans 15 amino acids. The CDR3 spells CASSPGTGGSGELFF. CDR3 sequence (DNA): TGTGCCAGCAGCCCCGGGACAGGGGGTTCTGGGGAGCTGTTTTTT.

This clonotype was seen only a few times. The chain carries TRBV7-2 and TRBJ2-1; no definite D call. The CDR3 covers 14 residues. V was cut by 1 base and J by 3 bases, with 7 bases left in between. Germline V CDR1 and CDR2: SGHTA, FQGNSA. The CDR3 nucleotides read TGTGCCAGCAGCTTAGATAGGAGCTACAATGAGCAGTTCTTC. This gives the protein CASSLDRSYNEQFF.

This chain connects TRBV5-1 to TRBJ2-3, with TRBD1 matching over 8 bases. This CDR3 contains 14 residues. Germline CDR1 is SGHRS and CDR2 is YFSETQ. The junction had 1 base not matched to a gene; V was cut back by 2 bases and J by 2 bases. CDR3: CASSFQGATDTQYF. As DNA, the CDR3 is TGCGCCAGCAGCTTTCAGGGGGCCACAGATACGCAGTATTTT.

This sequence joins TRBV19 and TRBJ1-5, with unresolved D. With 3 bases removed from V and 5 bases from J, the gap between germline ends came to 11 bases. This CDR3 is built from 14 residues. Germline loops: CDR1 LNHDA, CDR2 SQIVND (reference sequence). CDR3 region: CASSIQETYQPQHF. In DNA form, the CDR3 reads TGTGCCAGTAGTATCCAGGAGACCTATCAGCCCCAGCATTTT.

The table lists this clonotype with a few counts. V usage is TRBV5-6 and J usage is TRBJ2-1, with 13 bases aligning to TRBD2. V shed 4 bases, J shed 6 bases, and the junction held 10 bases outside the gene matches. Germline lookup yields CDR1 SGHDT and CDR2 YYEEEE. The CDR3 is 17 residues long. CDR3 sequence: CASSLRTSGRGFNEQFF. CDR3 bases: TGTGCCAGCAGCCTAAGGACTAGCGGGAGAGGATTCAATGAGCAGTTCTTC.

The gene calls are TRBV12-3 or TRBV12-4 and TRBJ2-3; 7 nucleotides match TRBD2. The CDR3 loop spans 15 amino acids. V lost 5 bases to trimming and J lost 5 bases; unmatched junction nucleotides: 10. The CDR3 loop reads CASSESSGGRDTQYF. The CDR3 nucleotides read TGTGCCAGCAGTGAATCTAGCGGAGGACGAGATACGCAGTATTTT.

This clonotype appeared a few times. The chain has TRBV9 and TRBJ2-3; D gene uncertain. The CDR3 spans 16 residues. Per the germline V gene, CDR1 is SGDLS and CDR2 is YYNGEE. Trimming shortened V by 2 bases and J by 5 bases, and 18 bases separated the two germline ends. The CDR3, as DNA: TGTGCCAGCAGCGTCGCTGCGGATAGCCGTGGAGATACGCAGTATTTT. Translated: CASSVAADSRGDTQYF.

The rearrangement links TRBV6-5 to TRBJ2-7, with TRBD2 as a possible D gene (6 bases). Germline values: CDR1 MNHEY, CDR2 SVGAGI. V was cut by 6 bases and J by 5 bases, with 11 bases left in between. The CDR3 sequence is 12 residues long. Here the CDR3 reads CASSQRGNEQYF. The CDR3 bases are TGTGCCAGCAGCCAACGGGGGAACGAGCAGTACTTC.

V usage is TRBV12-3 or TRBV12-4 and J usage is TRBJ2-3; D may be TRBD2 (6 bases). CDR3 length: 14 residues. Trimming left V 7 bases short and J 1 base short, with 12 bases between. In nucleotides, the CDR3 is TGTGCCAGCACGGAGGGGCTTGGCACAGATACGCAGTATTTT. Residues: CASTEGLGTDTQYF.

This clonotype was observed a handful of times. The rearrangement joins TRBV4-3 to TRBJ2-2; 10 positions agree with TRBD2. The length of the CDR3 is 17 residues. V lost 3 bases, J lost 6 bases, and 10 bases stayed unmatched. Germline V gene sequence: CDR1 LGHNA, CDR2 YSLEER. Here the CDR3 reads CASSQLTSGPHAGELFF. CDR3 in DNA: TGCGCCAGCAGCCAGCTGACTAGCGGGCCCCACGCCGGGGAGCTGTTTTTT.

This clonotype showed up just a few times. V is TRBV20-1 and J is TRBJ2-2; D is possibly TRBD1 or TRBD2 (5 bases each). With 6 bases removed from V and 6 bases from J, the gap between germline ends came to 14 bases. This CDR3 comprises 13 residues. The germline V gene has CDR1 DFQATT and CDR2 SNEGSKA (reference sequence). As DNA, the CDR3 is TGCAGTGCGTCGGGACCTCATGCCGGGGAGCTGTTTTTT. This translates into CSASGPHAGELFF.

The chain carries TRBV5-1 and TRBJ1-1; D unclear. CDR3 length: 12 amino acids. The germline V gene encodes CDR1 SGHRS and CDR2 YFSETQ. Trimming removed 4 bases from V and 8 bases from J, with 12 bases in between. CDR3 residues: CASSGPSREAFF. Written as DNA, the CDR3 is TGCGCCAGCAGCGGACCGAGTAGGGAAGCTTTCTTT.

The chain carries TRBV12-3 or TRBV12-4 and TRBJ2-5; D possibly corresponds to TRBD2 (7 bases). This CDR3 has 17 amino acids. Trimming stripped 2 bases from V and 2 bases from J, with 18 bases between. The CDR3 reads CASSLLGAGRGQETQYF. DNA of the CDR3: TGTGCCAGCAGTTTATTGGGGGCGGGGCGGGGGCAAGAGACCCAGTACTTC.

The chain is built from TRBV29-1 and TRBJ2-7; a possible D gene is TRBD2 (6 bases). V gave up 7 bases and J gave up 0 bases, with 10 bases separating them. The CDR3 covers 12 residues. From germline, CDR1 is SQVTM and CDR2 ANQGSEA. CDR3 DNA: TGCAGCGCCTGGGACTCCTCCTACGAGCAGTACTTC. Translated: CSAWDSSYEQYF.

The V gene is TRBV28, the J gene TRBJ1-1; the D gene is possibly TRBD1 (6 bases). Germline assignment: CDR1 MDHEN and CDR2 SYDVKM. The CDR3 has 15 amino acids. V shed 7 bases and J shed 1 base, with 16 bases lying between them. The CDR3 coding sequence is TGTGCCAGCACCACCAGGGGATTTAAGAACACTGAAGCTTTCTTT. Its protein is CASTTRGFKNTEAFF.

This clonotype was seen a few times. This chain connects TRBV28 to TRBJ1-1; D is possibly TRBD1 (6 bases). The CDR3 has 13 residues. Germline V gene sequence: CDR1 MDHEN, CDR2 SYDVKM. CDR3 DNA sequence: TGTGGACATGGGAGGGGGACGAACACTGAAGCTTTCTTT. This codes for CGHGRGTNTEAFF.